Reported below is one T cell receptor (beta chain). Sequencing used immunoSEQ multiplex PCR; TCRdb keeps in-frame clones, though not all of them. The table shows about 260,000 clones, with 75% to 95% occurring only once. The Seattle patients joined while their infection was active and were tracked longitudinally afterward. The sample originates from a study of blood T cell repertoires in COVID-19. Study background: COVID-19 samples from acute and convalescent phases originated in the United States, Italy and Spain.

Trimming took 3 bases from V and 0 from J, leaving 8 bases between them. The CDR3 runs to 14 residues. Germline assignment: CDR1 LNHNV and CDR2 YYDKDF (reference sequence). The chain joins TRBV15 to TRBJ1-1; D call uncertain. The specimen was peripheral blood. This sequence originates from a person aged 18-35 years with COVID-19, enrolled during active disease. CDR3: CATSRGLLNTEAFF. CDR3 nucleotide sequence: TGTGCCACCAGCAGGGGCCTATTGAACACTGAAGCTTTCTTT.